This TCR beta chain derives from a study of T cell responses to AZD1222 COVID-19 vaccine. The table came from immunoSEQ multiplex PCR; TCRdb's copy has only in-frame clones and leaves some out. Here the sample spans 69,000 or so clones, roughly 87% being singletons. Study-level results: Among those given AZD1222, only 6 or 7 were seropositive at baseline. The donor cohort was predominantly white British with a female majority, and clonal diversity may have been underestimated. Dominant at 160-218 and 743-854, vaccine-associated CD4 TCRs also spanned spike.

With respect to this clone: The antigen is not known.

The receptor's source is an adult who received the AZD1222 COVID-19 vaccine. This sample comprised peripheral blood, obtained 28 days after the second AZD1222 dose.

The CDR3 DNA is TGTGCCATCAGCCCCGGGACAGGGACAGTCGAGCAGTACTTC. This translates into CAISPGTGTVEQYF. This sequence joins TRBV10-3 and TRBJ2-7, with TRBD1 matching over 9 bases. V lost 6 bases and J lost 6; bases outside the gene matches: 9. Germline V lookup: CDR1 ENHRY, CDR2 SYGVKD. This CDR3 spans 14 amino acids.